The rows below give T cell receptor beta chains drawn from one sample of a study of identical twins. TCRdb re-called the 5' RACE reads through MiXCR, storing one row per CDR3 protein. Of about 720,000 distinct CDR3 sequences listed, roughly 18% are singletons. The same sample was also used in a study of T cells expressing NK-cell markers.

The sample comprised PBMCs. The receptors shown here come from a woman under 30 in good health. CDR3s include the opening cysteine and the closing phenylalanine or tryptophan. A D gene is named only where the DNA matches it firmly. For some rows the clone size is stated as once, few or many, or as a class when expanded; others skip it.

D	V	size	J	DNA	CDR3
-	TRBV12-3/TRBV12-4	-	TRBJ2-7	TGTGCCAGCAGCACTCGCCGGTTGGCCTACGAGCAGTACTTC	CASSTRRLAYEQYF
-	TRBV7-2	-	TRBJ2-1	TGTGCCAGCCTGGGACGAGGTAGCTCCTACAATGAGCAGTTCTTC	CASLGRGSSYNEQFF
TRBD1	TRBV20-1	many	TRBJ1-1	TGCAGTGCTAGAGGAAAGGGGGCGAACACTGAAGCTTTCTTT	CSARGKGANTEAFF
-	TRBV20-1	many	TRBJ2-2	TGCAGTGCCTTGGGACTTGAGAACACCGGGGAGCTGTTTTTT	CSALGLENTGELFF
TRBD2	TRBV29-1	few	TRBJ2-1	TGCAGCGTGGCGGGACTAGCGGTACTTAGCTCCTACAATGAGCAGTTCTTC	CSVAGLAVLSSYNEQFF
-	TRBV12-5	few	TRBJ1-2	TGTGCTAGTGGTTTGGTACGGGACCGCAACTATGGCTACACCTTC	CASGLVRDRNYGYTF
-	TRBV20-1	-	TRBJ2-1	TGCAGTGCTAGGTCGGGGGCCCTCCACAATGAGCAGTTCTTC	CSARSGALHNEQFF
TRBD2	TRBV15	few	TRBJ2-5	TGTGCCACCAGCAGGAGAGAGACTAGCGATTGGGAGACCCAGTACTTC	CATSRRETSDWETQYF
-	TRBV7-9	-	TRBJ2-5	TGTGCCAGCAGCTTAGTTTCGACGGGGAACAAAGAGACCCAGTACTTC	CASSLVSTGNKETQYF
-	TRBV11-2	-	TRBJ2-1	TGTGCCAGCAGCCAATCTATAGCAGCAGCCTACAATGAGCAGTTCTTC	CASSQSIAAAYNEQFF
-	TRBV20-1	-	TRBJ2-5	TGCAGTGCTCCCCGGGGACTGGGTGAGACCCAGTACTTC	CSAPRGLGETQYF
TRBD1	TRBV20-1	few	TRBJ1-1	TGCAGTGCTGCAGGTTGGGGACAGGGGAACACTGAAGCTTTCTTT	CSAAGWGQGNTEAFF
-	TRBV20-1	-	TRBJ2-7	TGCAGTGCTAAATATTCCTCCTACGAGCAGTACTTC	CSAKYSSYEQYF
-	TRBV9	few	TRBJ1-1	TGTGCCAGCAGCGTAGGACAGTCTAACACTGAAGCTTTCTTT	CASSVGQSNTEAFF
-	TRBV24-1	few	TRBJ2-5	TGTGCCACCAGCGAAATCAGGGGGGGACAAGAGACCCAGTACTTC	CATSEIRGGQETQYF
-	TRBV30	-	TRBJ2-2	TGTGCCTGGAGTACAGGGTACACCGGGGAGCTGTTTTTT	CAWSTGYTGELFF
-	TRBV12-3/TRBV12-4	many	TRBJ2-5	TGTGCCAGCAGTTTCCCACCACAAGAGACCCAGTACTTC	CASSFPPQETQYF
-	TRBV11-2	-	TRBJ2-1	TGTGCCAGCAGCTTTTTACGGAGGCGATACAATGAGCAGTTCTTC	CASSFLRRRYNEQFF
-	TRBV12-3/TRBV12-4	few	TRBJ2-3	TGTGCCAGCAGTTTTAGCCTCCGTGCGGATACGCAGTATTTT	CASSFSLRADTQYF
-	TRBV12-3/TRBV12-4	many	TRBJ2-1	TGTGCCAGCAGTTTTCAGTTCGGTGAGCAGTTCTTC	CASSFQFGEQFF
-	TRBV7-3	few	TRBJ2-1	TGTGCCAGCAGCTTAACGGGTTTAGGGGGGGGTAAAAATGAGCAGTTCTTC	CASSLTGLGGGKNEQFF
-	TRBV20-1	few	TRBJ2-3	TGCAGTGTTCACCACTCCGGCACAGATACGCAGTATTTT	CSVHHSGTDTQYF
TRBD2	TRBV6-2/TRBV6-3	few	TRBJ2-7	TGTGCCAGCAGTCCTTCCGGGACTAGAAGGGGCGAGCAGTACTTC	CASSPSGTRRGEQYF
TRBD2	TRBV5-1	-	TRBJ2-1	TGCGCCAGCAGCTTCATAAGCGGGAGCGGGAATGAGCAGTTCTTC	CASSFISGSGNEQFF
-	TRBV13	-	TRBJ2-5	TGTGCCAGCAGCTTAGCCAAGGGGGACGAAGAGACCCAGTACTTC	CASSLAKGDEETQYF
-	TRBV24-1	-	TRBJ2-7	TGTGCCACACTGGGACGGATACCACTAAACACCTACGAGCAGTACTTC	CATLGRIPLNTYEQYF
-	TRBV15	few	TRBJ1-1	TGTGCCACCAGCAGTGCTCCCGGCCGCATGAACACTGAAGCTTTCTTT	CATSSAPGRMNTEAFF
TRBD2	TRBV6-1	-	TRBJ2-1	TGTGCCAGCAGTGGGACTAGCGGGGGTTCCTATTACAATGAGCAGTTCTTC	CASSGTSGGSYYNEQFF
-	TRBV11-2	-	TRBJ2-7	TGTGCCAGCAGCTTAAACGGACTCTACTACGAGCAGTACTTC	CASSLNGLYYEQYF
-	TRBV10-3	few	TRBJ2-1	TGTGCCATCAGTGTTTCTAGTGGGGGGCTCGGGTCGGCTGAGCAGTTCTTC	CAISVSSGGLGSAEQFF
TRBD2	TRBV5-1	-	TRBJ2-7	TGCGCCAGCAGCAAAATTAGCGGGAGTCAGAACGAGCAGTACTTC	CASSKISGSQNEQYF
-	TRBV18	-	TRBJ1-3	TGTGCCAGCTCAAAACAATCTGGACCGATTTCTGGAAACACCATATATTTT	CASSKQSGPISGNTIYF
-	TRBV12-3/TRBV12-4	few	TRBJ2-3	TGTGCCAGCGGGGTGGGGAGTCGTACAGATACGCAGTATTTT	CASGVGSRTDTQYF
-	TRBV18	-	TRBJ1-1	TGTGCCAGCTGCCAGGACGGTTACACTGAAGCTTTCTTT	CASCQDGYTEAFF
-	TRBV20-1	-	TRBJ2-1	TGCAGTGCCCCCCTTCACAATGAGCAGTTCTTC	CSAPLHNEQFF
-	TRBV20-1	few	TRBJ2-7	TGCAGTGCTACCGACGGACAGAACGGACCCTACGAGCAGTACTTC	CSATDGQNGPYEQYF
-	TRBV20-1	-	TRBJ2-7	TGCAGTGCTAGAGATCTGGGCAGGGGAGATGAGGACGAGCAGTACTTC	CSARDLGRGDEDEQYF
-	TRBV24-1	few	TRBJ2-2	TGTGCCACCAGTGATACCGGTCCGAACACCGGGGAGCTGTTTTTT	CATSDTGPNTGELFF
-	TRBV7-2	few	TRBJ2-7	TGTGCCAGCAGCCCAAGCTCCGAGCAGTACTTC	CASSPSSEQYF
-	TRBV29-1	few	TRBJ2-6	TGCAGCGTTGACATTGGGGCCAACGTCCTGACTTTC	CSVDIGANVLTF
-	TRBV28	few	TRBJ1-5	TGTGCCAGCAGTTTGGCTGGGGCTCGCCGGCCCCAGCATTTT	CASSLAGARRPQHF
-	TRBV5-6	-	TRBJ2-7	TGTGCCAGCAGCTTTCCCTCCGTCGGAGCCTACGAGCAGTACTTC	CASSFPSVGAYEQYF
-	TRBV2	once	TRBJ2-1	TGTGCCAGCAGTTCGACGACTGGATCCTCCTACAATGAGCAGTTCTTC	CASSSTTGSSYNEQFF
-	TRBV5-1	-	TRBJ2-2	TGCGCCAGCAGCTGGAAGACAGGGAACACCGGGGAGCTGTTTTTT	CASSWKTGNTGELFF
TRBD2	TRBV5-1	-	TRBJ2-1	TGCGCCAGCAGTCCGGGACTAGATGGCGATGAGCAGTTCTTC	CASSPGLDGDEQFF
-	TRBV4-3	-	TRBJ2-7	TGCGCCAGCAGCCTCAGTCCAGGGGTAGGGGAGCAGTACTTC	CASSLSPGVGEQYF
-	TRBV5-1	few	TRBJ2-1	TGCGCCAGCAGCTTGGCCCCCCCGGCGCGATCCTACAATGAGCAGTTCTTC	CASSLAPPARSYNEQFF
-	TRBV5-1	-	TRBJ2-3	TGCGCCAGCAGCTTCGCCGGTCCAGGGGGCACAGATACGCAGTATTTT	CASSFAGPGGTDTQYF
-	TRBV20-1	-	TRBJ2-7	TGCAGTGCCCAGGACACCAAGACGAGAGAGCAGTACTTC	CSAQDTKTREQYF
-	TRBV12-3/TRBV12-4	many	TRBJ2-1	TGTGCCAGCAGTCGGGCTTACAATGAGCAGTTCTTC	CASSRAYNEQFF
TRBD2	TRBV20-1	-	TRBJ2-7	TGCAGTGCTGAGCGCCGGGCTAGCGGTACCTACGAGCAGTACTTC	CSAERRASGTYEQYF
TRBD2	TRBV20-1	-	TRBJ2-5	TGCAGTGCTAGAGGTCGACTAGCTATAGGGTGGCAAGAGACCCAGTACTTC	CSARGRLAIGWQETQYF
-	TRBV18	-	TRBJ2-1	TGTGCCAGCTCCATCTTCGATTCCTCCTACAATGAGCAGTTCTTC	CASSIFDSSYNEQFF